A single sample is the source of the 2 T cell receptor beta chains below, sequenced in a study of cytomegalovirus exposure and HLA in healthy donors. The PCR had 60 Vbeta and 13 Jbeta primers. The repertoire was sequenced with immunoSEQ multiplex PCR; TCRdb's copy has only in-frame clones and lacks some. The data show about 140,000 clones, and the top ten clones hold about 2.2%. The material sequenced was PBMCs. The receptors were gathered from a woman younger than 35 in good health and CMV-seronegative.

J is TRBJ2-1 and V is TRBV5-4, with TRBD1 matching over 10 bases. With V trimmed by 2 bases and J by 9 bases, 5 bases remained unmatched. CDR1 and CDR2 (germline): SGHNT, YYREEE (reference sequence). This CDR3 has 14 amino acids. The CDR3 DNA follows: TGTGCCAGCAGCTTTGGGACAGGGGAACGTGAGCAGTTCTTC. Residues: CASSFGTGEREQFF.

The chain recombines TRBV9 with TRBJ2-2; TRBD1 matches 9 bases. With 3 bases clipped from V and 0 bases from J, the junction kept 0 bases outside the gene matches. Germline CDR1 is SGDLS and CDR2 is YYNGEE. The CDR3 totals 15 residues. This CDR3 is CASSGQGANTGELFF. The DNA of the CDR3 is TGTGCCAGCAGCGGACAGGGGGCGAACACCGGGGAGCTGTTTTTT.